This entry lists 2 T cell receptor beta chains sequenced from one sample in a study of cytomegalovirus exposure and HLA in healthy donors (TCRdb year 2017). Receptor amplification or capture employed the immunoSEQ multiplex PCR assay. For the multiplex PCR, a mixture combining 60 forward primers for TCR Vbeta segments and 13 reverse primers for TCR Jbeta segments was used. TCRdb re-hosts the immuneACCESS table, in-frame sequences only. Its copies lack some clones; in the studies checked, an unresolved V gene accounts for under half of them, and the cause for the rest is not known. Counted in this sample were roughly 180,000 clones; more than 70% of them appeared once. Around 4.3% of the sample goes to the ten largest clones. Specimen: PBMCs. Receptors originate from a woman aged 45-65 years in good health and CMV-seropositive.

V gene TRBV7-9 combines with J gene TRBJ2-7, with 11 bases matching TRBD2. This CDR3 region has 14 residues. Germline V CDR1 and CDR2: SEHNR, FQNEAQ (reference sequence). Losses at the gene ends were 4 bases for V and 7 bases for J; bases not matched to a gene: 6. The CDR3 is CASSSRLAGTEQYF. CDR3 DNA: TGTGCCAGCAGCTCCCGACTAGCGGGGACTGAGCAGTACTTC.

The chain joins TRBV11-3 to TRBJ2-1; D might be TRBD1 (6 bases). The CDR3 runs 12 residues. Trimming cost V 1 base and J 9 bases, with 7 bases left between them. Germline-derived CDR1 and CDR2 are SGHNT and YENEEA. The CDR3 loop reads CASSLGGGEQFF. The CDR3 region has the DNA TGTGCCAGCAGCTTAGGAGGGGGTGAGCAGTTCTTC.